These T cell receptor beta chains were read from a single sample in a study of CD8 T cells in ankylosing spondylitis. One entry per CDR3 protein results from TCRdb running MiXCR on the 5' RACE reads. This sample has about 510,000 distinct CDR3 sequences, with roughly 5% found just once. The sequenced sample consisted of blood, either unsorted or a sorted T cell fraction (not recorded which). These receptors were taken from a male donor with ankylosing spondylitis. CDR3s include the opening cysteine and the closing phenylalanine or tryptophan. A D gene is named only where the DNA matches it firmly. Clone size is shown for a subset of rows, as once, few, many or a class of expanded clone.

V gene	D gene	clone size	J gene	CDR3 DNA	CDR3 protein
TRBV7-2	NA	many	TRBJ1-4	TGTGCCAGCAGCTTCGGATCTGCAACTAATGAAAAACTGTTTTTT	CASSFGSATNEKLFF
TRBV20-1	NA	NA	TRBJ1-2	TGCTGTGCTAACAACGCGCGGGGGGCCACAACTTATGGCTACACCTTC	CCANNARGATTYGYTF
TRBV20-1	NA	many	TRBJ1-2	TGCAGTGCCCCGGGGGTATGGTATGGCTACACCTTC	CSAPGVWYGYTF
TRBV18	TRBD1	NA	TRBJ2-1	TGTGCCAGCTCACCATCCGTACAGGGGGCGTTGCCCAATGAGCAGTTCTTC	CASSPSVQGALPNEQFF
TRBV20-1	NA	many	TRBJ2-3	TGCAGTGCTAGCGGGGGGCATACGCAGTATTTT	CSASGGHTQYF
TRBV12-3/TRBV12-4	NA	many	TRBJ2-7	TGTGCCAGCAGTTTCAGGGGTGGGGGGTACGAGCAGTACTTC	CASSFRGGGYEQYF
TRBV5-1	NA	many	TRBJ1-6	TGCGCCAGCACCGTCGGACCGAAACAGGGATCACCCCTCCACTTT	CASTVGPKQGSPLHF
TRBV11-1	TRBD1	NA	TRBJ2-1	TGTGCCAGCAGCCCAGTAGTGGCGGACAGGGGGGTGAATGAGCAGTTCTTC	CASSPVVADRGVNEQFF
TRBV10-3	NA	NA	TRBJ1-1	TGTGCCATCAGTGAGTCGACAGGCTGGGGTGAAGCTTTCTTT	CAISESTGWGEAFF
TRBV13	NA	many	TRBJ1-4	TGTGCCAGCAGCAAGAGGAGGTTGGAGGAAAAACTGTTTTTT	CASSKRRLEEKLFF
TRBV7-2	NA	many	TRBJ2-7	TGTGCCAGCAGCGCCCGGGGGCTAACGGAGCAGTACTTC	CASSARGLTEQYF
TRBV15	NA	many	TRBJ2-1	TGTGCCACCTCGGCAGGGAATCGCCATGAGCAGTTCTTC	CATSAGNRHEQFF
TRBV3-1	NA	many	TRBJ1-5	TGTGCCAGCAGCATCCAACACGGAAATCAGCCCCAGCATTTT	CASSIQHGNQPQHF
TRBV12-3/TRBV12-4	TRBD2	many	TRBJ2-7	TGTGCCAGCACCGTAGGGGCGGGAGGTCCCTACGAGCAGTACTTC	CASTVGAGGPYEQYF
TRBV6-2/TRBV6-3	NA	few	TRBJ1-1	TGTGCCAGCCGGTGGAAAGGGCTGTTGAACACTGAAGCTTTCTTT	CASRWKGLLNTEAFF
TRBV7-2	NA	NA	TRBJ1-2	TGTGCCAGCAGCCACGGGACGCCAAACTATGGCTACACCTTC	CASSHGTPNYGYTF
TRBV5-1	NA	many	TRBJ1-1	TGCGCCAGCAGCTTGGCGGGGGACACTGAAGCTTTCTTT	CASSLAGDTEAFF
TRBV20-1	NA	many	TRBJ2-7	TGCAGTGCTAGACCTGACTCCTACGAGCAGTACTTC	CSARPDSYEQYF
TRBV7-9	NA	many	TRBJ1-6	TGTGCCAGCAGCTTAGCAGGGAGTAATTCACCCCTCCACTTT	CASSLAGSNSPLHF
TRBV28	NA	many	TRBJ2-7	TGTGCCAGCAGTCCCCCAGGGGACGAGCAGTACTTC	CASSPPGDEQYF
TRBV7-2	NA	NA	TRBJ2-7	TGTGCCAGCAGCTTGGTACAGAGCTCCTACGAGCAGTACTTC	CASSLVQSSYEQYF
TRBV7-2	NA	few	TRBJ2-7	TGTGCCAGCAGCTTAGCCAGGACGACCTACGAGCAGTACTTC	CASSLARTTYEQYF
TRBV9	TRBD2	many	TRBJ2-3	TGTGCCAGCAGCGTAGGGGAGACTAGCGAAACAGATACGCAGTATTTT	CASSVGETSETDTQYF
TRBV21-1	NA	many	TRBJ2-3	TGTGCCAGCAGCCCTACTACAGGGTGCACAGATACGCAGTATTTT	CASSPTTGCTDTQYF
TRBV11-2	NA	NA	TRBJ2-2	TGTGCCAGCAGCTTAACCGTCCCCCCGGGGGAGAGCGGGGAGCTGTTTTTT	CASSLTVPPGESGELFF
TRBV20-1	NA	many	TRBJ1-1	TGCAGTGCTAGAAGGCGGCAGGATGAAGCTTTCTTT	CSARRRQDEAFF
TRBV6-5	TRBD1	many	TRBJ1-1	TGTGCCAGCAGACGGGACAGGGGGCAAGCTTTCTTT	CASRRDRGQAFF
TRBV20-1	NA	many	TRBJ1-5	TGCAGTGCTCGGGTTGGGCCTCAGCCCCAGCATTTT	CSARVGPQPQHF
TRBV6-5	TRBD2	NA	TRBJ2-7	TGTGCCAGCAGTTACTCGATGCTAGCGGGGAGCTCCTACGAGCAGTACTTC	CASSYSMLAGSSYEQYF
TRBV11-2	TRBD2	many	TRBJ2-1	TGTGCCAGCAGCTTATTACTAGCGGGATTATCATCCTACAATGAGCAGTTCTTC	CASSLLLAGLSSYNEQFF
TRBV6-5	NA	many	TRBJ2-6	TGTGCCAGCAGTTACTCGACTGCCTCTGGGGCCAACGTCCTGACTTTC	CASSYSTASGANVLTF
TRBV7-9	NA	many	TRBJ2-5	TGTGCCAGCCGCTGGGGCACCACAACCCAGTACTTC	CASRWGTTTQYF
TRBV20-1	NA	NA	TRBJ2-4	TGCAGTGCTAGAGAACTAAACCGGGCCCATGAGCCCATTCAGTACTTC	CSARELNRAHEPIQYF
TRBV24-1	NA	many	TRBJ2-5	TGTGCCACCAGTGATCCAACGGGGACTCAGAGGGAGACCCAGTACTTC	CATSDPTGTQRETQYF
TRBV5-1	NA	many	TRBJ2-4	TGCGCCAGCAGCCAGAAGGACATTCAGTACTTC	CASSQKDIQYF
TRBV11-2	NA	few	TRBJ2-7	TGTGCCAGCAGCTTACAAGGGCCCCCCCAGGACGAGCAGTACTTC	CASSLQGPPQDEQYF
TRBV7-2	NA	NA	TRBJ2-3	TGTGCCAGCAGCTTAAGGGAAGATTGGGCCGATACGCAGTATTTT	CASSLREDWADTQYF
TRBV29-1	NA	many	TRBJ1-2	TGCAGCGTTGAATGGCGGCTTGGTAACTATGGCTACACCTTC	CSVEWRLGNYGYTF
TRBV7-2	NA	many	TRBJ1-2	TGTGCCAGCAGCTTACCAGAGGATGTGCACTATGGCTACACCTTC	CASSLPEDVHYGYTF
TRBV29-1	TRBD1	many	TRBJ1-5	TGCAGCGTTGTACAGGGGGCCTCAGGTCAGCCCCAGCATTTT	CSVVQGASGQPQHF
TRBV11-2	NA	NA	TRBJ2-1	TGTGCCAGCAGCTTCAGGAACAATGAGCAGTTCTTC	CASSFRNNEQFF
TRBV7-2	NA	NA	TRBJ1-4	TGTGCCAGCAGCTTTAATGGGGGATATAATGAAAAACTGTTTTTT	CASSFNGGYNEKLFF
TRBV6-2/TRBV6-3	NA	many	TRBJ1-2	TGTGCCAGCAGTTATGCTCGGGACCTCTATGGCTACACCTTC	CASSYARDLYGYTF
TRBV27	NA	NA	TRBJ1-5	TGTGCCAGCAGTTTGTATTTTTCATATTCCAATCAGCCCCAGCATTTT	CASSLYFSYSNQPQHF